This TCR beta chain was identified during a study of cytomegalovirus exposure and HLA in healthy donors. Study context: In an early release, HLA-typed donors contributed tens of millions of unique TCR sequences. Points from the study as a whole: A missense DCLRE1C variant was associated with V- and J-gene trimming of TCR beta chains in a later analysis, and an independent cohort replicated the association. Near-uniform donor sequencing depth was presumed by presence/absence analyses.

A note on this clone: Its cognate antigen is unknown.

This CDR3 comprises 15 residues. With 7 bases clipped from V and 7 bases from J, the junction kept 13 bases outside the gene matches. From germline, CDR1 is LNHDA and CDR2 SQIVND (reference sequence). A multiplex PCR was run with 60 Vbeta primers and 13 Jbeta primers. The repertoire was sequenced with immunoSEQ multiplex PCR; TCRdb's copy has only in-frame clones and lacks some. The sample lists around 91,000 clones; just under 80% were seen once. The sequence derives from a male donor in good health and CMV-seropositive. The sequenced sample was PBMCs. V is TRBV19 and J is TRBJ1-3; TRBD1 aligns across 7 bases. CDR3 loop: CASKSGTATPNTIYF. CDR3 bases: TGTGCCAGTAAGTCCGGGACAGCGACACCGAACACCATATATTTT.